A single sample is the source of the 14 T cell receptor beta chains below, sequenced in a study of a mutant IDH1 vaccine in newly diagnosed glioma. Described time point: week 35, safety follow-up. It was 300 ug of mutant IDH1 20-mer peptide that made up each vaccine dose, given with topical imiquimod. Profiling relied on immunoSEQ multiplex PCR, and the TCRdb table lists in-frame clones only, not all of them. This sample yields approximately 47,000 clones, of which about 88% are seen a single time; 4.5% to 6% belongs to the top ten. Their recognized antigens are unknown. This sample comprised PBMCs, obtained from a glioma patient whose treatment included an IDH1 peptide vaccine. These receptors were collected from a woman between 35 and 50 years old with glioma.

The chain combines TRBV4-3 with TRBJ1-2; 11 positions agree with TRBD1. CDR3 size: 16 residues. V lost 1 base, J lost 4 bases, and 5 bases stayed unmatched. Germline V gene data show CDR1 as LGHNA and CDR2 as YSLEER. The CDR3 is CASSQVTGTGGYGYTF. CDR3 in DNA: TGCGCCAGCAGCCAAGTAACCGGGACAGGGGGCTATGGCTACACCTTC.

The chain uses TRBV5-4 and TRBJ2-3; D assignment may be TRBD1 or TRBD2 (5 bases each). Germline V gene data show CDR1 as SGHNT and CDR2 as YYREEE (reference sequence). The ends were cut back, 3 bases at V and 7 bases at J, with 15 bases in the middle. The CDR3 has 14 amino acids. DNA of the CDR3: TGTGCCAGCAGCTACACAGGACTCCCTAATACGCAGTATTTT. Translation: CASSYTGLPNTQYF.

The chain links TRBV21-1 to TRBJ2-7; TRBD2 is taken as the D call from the table, unchecked against the DNA. TRBV21-1 is annotated as a pseudogene. The length of the CDR3 is 13 residues. CDR3: CASRTSETYEQYF. In nucleotides, the CDR3 is TGTGCCAGCAGAACTAGCGAGACCTACGAGCAGTACTTC.

This clone was detected once. The chain links TRBV7-9 to TRBJ2-3, with 9 bases that match TRBD2. There are 16 residues in the CDR3. J lost 2 bases, V lost 5 bases, and 8 bases had no gene match. Looked up from germline, CDR1 is SEHNR and CDR2 is FQNEAQ (reference sequence). Here the CDR3 DNA reads TGTGCCAGCAGCCTAATAGCGGGAGACTTCACAGATACGCAGTATTTT. It yields the protein CASSLIAGDFTDTQYF.

The rearrangement uses TRBV5-1 and TRBJ2-7; D might be TRBD1 or TRBD2, each matching 5 bases. V was clipped by 4 bases and J by 2 bases, with 13 bases between them. The CDR3 length is 14 residues. Germline V gene lookup returns CDR1 SGHRS and CDR2 YFSETQ. CDR3: CASSPREGTYEQYF. Here the CDR3 DNA reads TGCGCCAGCAGCCCCCGTGAGGGGACCTACGAGCAGTACTTC.

The chain links TRBV6-5 to TRBJ2-3; TRBD2 aligns across 7 bases. Germline V gives CDR1 MNHEY, CDR2 SVGAGI. V lost 2 bases and J lost 10; bases outside the gene matches: 6. The CDR3 is 13 amino acids. The CDR3 DNA reads TGTGCCAGCAGTTACGCGGGGGACGAAGCGCAGTATTTT. Translation gives CASSYAGDEAQYF.

The CDR3 loop reads CASSQDLAVSYNEQFF. Written as DNA, the CDR3 is TGCGCCAGCAGCCAAGATCTAGCGGTCTCCTACAATGAGCAGTTCTTC. This chain connects TRBV4-1 to TRBJ2-1, with 7 bases matching TRBD2. This CDR3 region has 16 residues. Germline V lookup: CDR1 MGHRA, CDR2 YSYEKL. V dropped 0 bases and J dropped 0; count of bases not matched to a gene: 2.

The genes are TRBV7-2 and TRBJ1-3; no definite D call. The CDR3 sequence is 13 residues long. The V gene's germline CDR1 is SGHTA and CDR2 FQGNSA. With 3 bases removed from V and 6 bases from J, the gap between germline ends came to 9 bases. CDR3 coding DNA: TGTGCCAGCAGCTTGAGTCGGCAAAACACCATATATTTT. This gives the protein CASSLSRQNTIYF.

The V and J genes are TRBV10-2 and TRBJ2-7; a weak D match, TRBD1 (6 bases). Trimming pared 4 bases from V and 2 bases from J, leaving 12 bases between. The CDR3 sequence is 14 residues long. Germline V gene data show CDR1 as WSHSY and CDR2 as SAAADI. DNA for the CDR3: TGCGCCAGCAGTGTTGGGGGCAGGACCTACGAGCAGTACTTC. It specifies CASSVGGRTYEQYF.

The V gene is TRBV18, the J gene TRBJ1-1; no reliable D call. Trimming pared 1 base from V and 1 base from J, leaving 16 bases between. The CDR3 consists of 17 residues. CDR1 is KGHSH, CDR2 LQKENI, per germline. As DNA, the CDR3 is TGTGCCAGCTCACCACAACGAAACAACCGACCGAACACTGAAGCTTTCTTT. It is translated as CASSPQRNNRPNTEAFF.

Only one count was recorded for this clone. The gene calls are TRBV29-1 and TRBJ2-1; 8 bases fit TRBD1. V gave up 6 bases and J gave up 10 bases; unmatched junction bases: 5. Germline assignment: CDR1 SQVTM and CDR2 ANQGSEA. The CDR3 covers 11 residues. This CDR3 reads CSVDRVYEQFF. The CDR3 bases are TGCAGCGTGGACAGGGTGTACGAGCAGTTCTTC.

The chain carries TRBV7-3 and TRBJ2-2; the D call may be TRBD1 or TRBD2 (5 bases each). Trimming removed 4 bases at V and 0 bases at J, with 6 bases between. The CDR3 has 14 amino acids. Germline V gene lookup returns CDR1 SGHTA and CDR2 FQGTGA. In DNA form, the CDR3 reads TGTGCCAGCAGCTCGGGACCGAACACCGGGGAGCTGTTTTTT. Residues: CASSSGPNTGELFF.

This chain joins TRBV5-4 and TRBJ2-7; no clear D gene. V shed 3 bases and J shed 5 bases, with 9 bases lying between them. Per germline, CDR1 SGHNT and CDR2 YYREEE (reference sequence). The CDR3 spans 12 residues. CDR3 DNA sequence: TGTGCCAGCAGCTCTCCACGCGACGAGCAGTACTTC. Its protein is CASSSPRDEQYF.

The CDR3 region has the DNA TGTGCCAGCAGCTTAACTAGCGGGCAACAGACCCAGTACTTC. Amino acid sequence: CASSLTSGQQTQYF. The chain is built from TRBV13 and TRBJ2-5; 9 positions match TRBD2. The trim removed 2 bases at V and 6 bases at J, leaving 4 bases unmatched. The CDR3 runs to 14 residues. Germline V gives CDR1 PRHDT, CDR2 FYEKMQ (reference sequence).